The present T cell receptor beta chain was sequenced within a study of tumor-infiltrating lymphocytes in primary liver carcinoma. Regarding the study as a whole: Pairs of tumor regions overlapped more than tumor-adjacent and tumor-blood pairs did.

Researchers generated TCR beta cDNA from approximately 500 ng of total RNA, relying on a constant-region primer. Library construction for TCR beta comprised three nested multiplex PCR rounds performed with slightly modified ARM-PCR. In the first two PCR rounds, TRBV1-TRBV30 forward primers were paired with a C-beta reverse primer, and each round lasted approximately 9 cycles. TCRdb processed the multiplex PCR reads anew with MiXCR; each CDR3 protein has one entry. In the table there are about 320,000 distinct CDR3 sequences, 60% to 80% of which are singletons. The V gene's germline CDR1 is MNHNY and CDR2 SVGAGI (reference sequence). Deletions cut 0 bases from V and 0 bases from J, with 6 bases between. The CDR3 totals 15 residues. Germline DNA was also extracted, while the blood RNA originated from unsorted whole blood. Regarding this clonotype: The antigen is unknown. The conserved phenylalanine or tryptophan is not found at the CDR3 terminus, so this likely reflects a read error.

The chain carries TRBV6-6 and TRBJ2-1; D uncertain. Sequencing was carried out using peripheral blood. The TCR originated in a man aged 35-49 years with primary liver carcinoma and hepatitis B virus infection. The CDR3: CASSYSTGSYNEQFL. CDR3 in DNA: TGTGCCAGCAGTTACTCGACTGGCTCCTACAATGAGCAGTTCCTC.